This T cell receptor beta chain was sequenced in a study of blood T cell repertoires in COVID-19. Study-wide background: The United States, Italy and Spain provided the acute and convalescent COVID-19 samples. Sources were T cells, B-cell-depleted T cells, or PBMCs; the material itself was cDNA or gDNA.

The study recruited people aged roughly 18 to 95 years across roughly 23 US areas. Cohort assignment relied on participant-reported clinical history. The method was immunoSEQ multiplex PCR; TCRdb's version includes in-frame clones alone and lacks a portion of them. The sample has 400,000 to 500,000 clones; nearly 90% are singletons. The TCR sequence derives from a woman younger than 30 who had been exposed to COVID-19. Sequenced material: PBMCs or T cells enriched from blood (not recorded which).

The CDR3 spells CASSLASLAKNIQYF. CDR3 DNA sequence: TGTGCCAGCAGCTTGGCCAGTCTAGCCAAAAACATTCAGTACTTC. The J gene is TRBJ2-4, the V gene TRBV13; D is uncertain. CDR1 and CDR2 from the germline V gene are PRHDT and FYEKMQ (reference sequence). The CDR3 spans 15 residues. Trimming stripped 3 bases from V and 0 bases from J, with 9 bases between.